These 10 T cell receptor beta chains were sequenced from one sample in a study of shared clonotypes between healthy human individuals. TCRdb's copy holds only in-frame clones and misses some; the assay was immunoSEQ multiplex PCR. The profile covers about 560,000 clones, with roughly four fifths appearing a single time and around 12% taken by the ten largest. Sequencing input: PBMCs. The receptors derive from a woman in her thirties or forties in good health. Some clones in this sample may be carry-over from other donors' samples.

The gene calls are TRBV27 and TRBJ2-7; 10 positions agree with TRBD2. Germline CDR1 reads MNHEY; CDR2 reads SMNVEV (reference sequence). This CDR3 is 15 amino acids long. Trimming removed 6 bases from V and 3 bases from J; junction bases left unmatched: 8. CDR3 sequence: CASRGLAGVIYEQYF. CDR3 bases: TGTGCCAGCAGGGGGCTAGCGGGAGTCATCTACGAGCAGTACTTC.

The chain couples TRBV11-3 to TRBJ2-7, with TRBD2 as a possible D gene (7 bases). CDR1 is SGHNT and CDR2 is YENEEA in the germline V gene. The V and J ends lost 5 bases and 4 bases respectively, with 18 bases between them. The CDR3 is 15 amino acids. CDR3 sequence (DNA): TGTGCCAGCAGCAGCGGGGATGGGGGCGGTTACGAGCAGTACTTC. It translates to CASSSGDGGGYEQYF.

The gene calls are TRBV27 and TRBJ2-2, with D perhaps matching TRBD2 (6 bases). Trimming removed 5 bases at V and 1 base at J, with 17 bases between. Germline CDR1 is MNHEY and CDR2 is SMNVEV (reference sequence). This CDR3 has 17 amino acids. The chain's CDR3 is CASSHSGLRENTGELFF. As DNA, the CDR3 is TGTGCCAGCAGTCACTCCGGCCTGCGGGAGAACACCGGGGAGCTGTTTTTT.

The chain joins TRBV10-1 to TRBJ1-4; the D is unclear. The V and J ends lost 5 bases and 6 bases respectively, with 10 bases between them. This CDR3 region has 13 residues. Germline V gene data show CDR1 as WNHNN and CDR2 as SYGVQD (reference sequence). The CDR3 region is CASSQSLDEKLFF. Here the CDR3 DNA reads TGCGCCAGCAGTCAATCTTTGGATGAAAAACTGTTTTTT.

About this clone itself: Sequence at one end of the junction differs from germline and may be a read error. J is TRBJ2-5 and V is TRBV7-7, with unresolved D. Per the germline V gene, CDR1 is SSHAT and CDR2 is FNYEAQ (reference sequence). The CDR3 consists of 13 residues. CDR3 protein: CASSQQRQETQYF. CDR3 nucleotides: TGTGCTAGCAGCCAGCAACGTCAAGAGACCCAGTACTTC.

This clone was observed a single time. The V call is TRBV25-1, the J call TRBJ2-5, with 12 bases matching TRBD1. The end of the DNA aligns better with TRBJ2-7, so the J call may be wrong. CDR3 length equals 14 residues. Per germline, CDR1 MGHDK and CDR2 SYGVNS. The CDR3 reads CASRPGQGAVEQYF. CDR3 bases: TGTGCCAGCAGGCCGGGACAGGGGGCTGTCGAGCAGTACTTC.

A single count supports this clone. This chain joins TRBV11-2 and TRBJ2-7; 7 bases are a match to TRBD2. The germline V gene has CDR1 SGHAT and CDR2 FQNNGV. V trimming: 6 bases; J trimming: 0 bases; junction bases outside the gene matches: 14. The CDR3 length is 17 residues. The CDR3 sequence: CASRPSGKGGSSYEQYF. In nucleotides, the CDR3 is TGTGCCAGCAGACCATCCGGGAAGGGCGGGAGCTCCTACGAGCAGTACTTC.

The table lists this clone with a few counts. The J gene is TRBJ1-4, the V gene TRBV10-3, with D tentatively TRBD1 (5 bases). Germline V CDR1 and CDR2: ENHRY, SYGVKD. The CDR3 spans 14 residues. The V gene lost 2 bases and the J gene lost 8 bases, with 12 bases spanning the gap. The CDR3 reads CAISERPDSEKLFF. For the CDR3, the DNA is TGTGCCATCAGTGAGCGTCCAGACAGCGAAAAACTGTTTTTT.

The J gene is TRBJ2-3, the V gene TRBV7-6; no firm D call. Germline V CDR1 and CDR2: SGHVS, FNYEAQ. This CDR3 is 14 amino acids long. V dropped 2 bases and J dropped 1 base, with 7 bases sitting between them. In DNA, the CDR3 is TGTGCCAGCAGCTTAAGCCAGGGCACAGATACGCAGTATTTT. This sequence encodes CASSLSQGTDTQYF.

The rearrangement joins TRBV29-1 to TRBJ2-1; D call uncertain. The CDR3 sequence is 13 residues long. The germline V and J ends were trimmed by 1 base and 5 bases, with 9 bases remaining between them. Germline CDR1 SQVTM, CDR2 ANQGSEA. The CDR3 region has the DNA TGCAGCGTTGAAGTCAGCCTAAACAATGAGCAGTTCTTC. Translation: CSVEVSLNNEQFF.